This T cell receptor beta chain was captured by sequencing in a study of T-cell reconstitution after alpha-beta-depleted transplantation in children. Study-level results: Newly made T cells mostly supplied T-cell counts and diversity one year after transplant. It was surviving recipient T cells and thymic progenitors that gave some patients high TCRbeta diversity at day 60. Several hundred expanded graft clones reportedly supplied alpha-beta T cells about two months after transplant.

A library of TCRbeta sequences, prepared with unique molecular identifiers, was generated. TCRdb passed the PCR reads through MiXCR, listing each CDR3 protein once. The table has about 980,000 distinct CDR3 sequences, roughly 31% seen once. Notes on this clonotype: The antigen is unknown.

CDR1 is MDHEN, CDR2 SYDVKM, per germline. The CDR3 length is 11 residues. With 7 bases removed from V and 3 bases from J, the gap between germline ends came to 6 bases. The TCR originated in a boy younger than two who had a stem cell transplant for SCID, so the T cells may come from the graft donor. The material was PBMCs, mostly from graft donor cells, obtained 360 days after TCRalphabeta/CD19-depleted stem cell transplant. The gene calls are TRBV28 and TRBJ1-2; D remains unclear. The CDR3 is CASISDYGYTF. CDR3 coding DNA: TGTGCCAGCATTTCCGACTATGGCTACACCTTC.